The 21 T cell receptor beta chains given below trace back to one sample, sequenced in a study of blood T cell repertoires in COVID-19. The protocol was immunoSEQ multiplex PCR, while the TCRdb copy is restricted to in-frame clones and leaves out a portion. This table holds 350,000 or so clones, 88% found once. The specimen sequenced was peripheral blood. The receptors shown here come from a woman aged 25-40 years with COVID-19, enrolled during active disease.

This sequence joins TRBV12-5 and TRBJ1-2, with TRBD1 identical over 10 bases. The germline gives CDR1 LGHNT, CDR2 FRNRAP. The CDR3 length is 15 residues. V lost 5 bases, J lost 1 base, and 4 bases stayed unmatched. DNA for the CDR3: TGTGCTAGTGGTAGGGGGACAGGGGTTAACTATGGCTACACCTTC. It specifies CASGRGTGVNYGYTF.

J is TRBJ2-1 and V is TRBV19; 7 bases agree with TRBD2. CDR3 size: 16 residues. The V and J ends lost 5 bases and 5 bases, in that order; junction bases with no gene match: 12. Germline CDR1 reads LNHDA; CDR2 reads SQIVND (reference sequence). CDR3 coding DNA: TGTGCCAGTAGTGTAGGGGACTACCCCAGGAACAATGAGCAGTTCTTC. Translation: CASSVGDYPRNNEQFF.

This clone appeared once. The chain is built from TRBV11-3 and TRBJ2-3, with D perhaps TRBD1 (6 bases). The V gene lost 6 bases and the J gene lost 0 bases, with 19 bases spanning the gap. From germline, CDR1 is SGHNT and CDR2 YENEEA. The CDR3 consists of 17 residues. The CDR3 region has the DNA TGTGCCAGCAGTGGCCTCGACAGGATGACTAGCACAGATACGCAGTATTTT. As protein: CASSGLDRMTSTDTQYF. Variable domain in full (rest from reference TRBV11-3 and TRBJ2-3): EAGVVQSPRYKIIEKKQPVAFWCNPISGHNTLYWYLQNLGQGPELLIRYENEEAVDDSQLPKDRFSAERLKGVDSTLKIQPAELGDSAVYLCASSGLDRMTSTDTQYFGPGTRLTVL.

This clone showed up just once. The chain is built from TRBV30 and TRBJ1-6; 7 bases fit TRBD1. With V trimmed by 0 bases and J by 0 bases, 5 bases remained unmatched. Germline CDR1 and CDR2: GTSNPN and SVGIG (reference sequence). The CDR3 consists of 17 residues. In DNA form, the CDR3 reads TGTGCCTGGAGTGTAAACAGGGGAAGCTCCTATAATTCACCCCTCCACTTT. Translation gives CAWSVNRGSSYNSPLHF.

DNA of the CDR3: TGTGCCAGCAGCTTATTTGGCGGGGGGCAGGGCGATGAAAAACTGTTTTTT. Amino acid sequence: CASSLFGGGQGDEKLFF. This rearrangement joins TRBV7-9 to TRBJ1-4; a possible D gene is TRBD1 (6 bases). The CDR3 covers 17 residues. V was shortened by 2 bases and J by 6 bases, with 19 bases between the two germline ends. Germline assignment: CDR1 SEHNR and CDR2 FQNEAQ (reference sequence).

V usage is TRBV5-5 and J usage is TRBJ2-3; D perhaps matches TRBD1 (6 bases). The V gene lost 4 bases and the J gene lost 2 bases, with 14 bases spanning the gap. There are 15 residues in the CDR3. CDR1 is SGHKS and CDR2 is YYEKEE in the germline V gene (reference sequence). The chain's CDR3 is CASSQDSRLTDTQYF. As DNA, the CDR3 is TGTGCCAGCAGCCAGGACAGTCGCCTCACAGATACGCAGTATTTT.

The V and J genes are TRBV5-1 and TRBJ2-4; 7 nucleotides line up with TRBD2. Germline CDR1 SGHRS, CDR2 YFSETQ. The CDR3 has 13 amino acids. Trimming took 0 bases from V and 7 from J; bases not matched to a gene: 1. The CDR3 DNA reads as TGCGCCAGCAGCTTGGGGGAGGGGAACATTCAGTACTTC. Translating it yields CASSLGEGNIQYF.

This clone came up once. The V and J genes are TRBV12-2 and TRBJ2-4; TRBD2 is the table's D call, not checked against the DNA. TRBV12-2 is a pseudogene segment. The CDR3 runs 13 residues. CDR3 bases: TGTGCAAGTCGCTTAGCGTTAGCGGACATTCAGTACTTC. Residues: CASRLALADIQYF.

This chain joins TRBV27 and TRBJ1-2; D ambiguous. Germline V gives CDR1 MNHEY, CDR2 SMNVEV (reference sequence). Trimming pared 8 bases from V and 4 bases from J, leaving 20 bases between. This CDR3 spans 15 amino acids. The CDR3 is CASAGGFTPIYGYTF. CDR3 bases: TGTGCCAGCGCGGGAGGGTTCACCCCCATCTATGGCTACACCTTC.

The V and J genes are TRBV7-9 and TRBJ1-1; 7 nucleotides line up with TRBD1. From germline, CDR1 is SEHNR and CDR2 FQNEAQ (reference sequence). This CDR3 has 16 amino acids. J gave up 1 base and V 1 base, and 6 bases lay outside the gene matches. The CDR3 spells CASSLGQGSPNTEAFF. The CDR3, as DNA: TGTGCCAGCAGCTTAGGACAGGGCTCCCCGAACACTGAAGCTTTCTTT.

The V call is TRBV5-6, the J call TRBJ1-2; 11 bases align to TRBD1. The germline gives CDR1 SGHDT, CDR2 YYEEEE. The V segment lost 4 bases and the J segment 8 bases; nucleotides outside the gene matches: 7. The CDR3 loop spans 14 amino acids. DNA for the CDR3: TGTGCCAGCAGCCGAAGGACAGGGGGCTGGGGCTACACCTTC. Residues: CASSRRTGGWGYTF.

The chain is built from TRBV4-3 and TRBJ1-2; D gene uncertain. Trimming took off 4 bases at V and 0 bases at J, with 18 bases between the two ends. The CDR3 contains 17 residues. CDR1 and CDR2 from the germline V gene are LGHNA and YSLEER. The CDR3 DNA sequence: TGCGCCAGCAGCCGGTCCGCGACAACCTCTGCTAACTATGGCTACACCTTC. Encoded protein: CASSRSATTSANYGYTF.

V is TRBV7-9 and J is TRBJ1-2; TRBD1 matches at 7 bases. CDR3 size: 15 residues. The V segment lost 10 bases and the J segment 0 bases; nucleotides outside the gene matches: 11. Germline CDR1 SEHNR, CDR2 FQNEAQ (reference sequence). CDR3 DNA: TGTGCCACGAGACAAGAGGGGGCAGCTAACTATGGCTACACCTTC. Its translation: CATRQEGAANYGYTF.

V gene TRBV7-9 combines with J gene TRBJ2-5; a possible D gene is TRBD2 (5 bases). CDR1 and CDR2 (germline): SEHNR, FQNEAQ (reference sequence). Between the trimmed V and J ends, which lost 5 bases and 4 bases, there was a span of 14 bases. The CDR3 covers 14 residues. The CDR3 bases are TGTGCCAGCAGCCCGGGAAGAGGCATAGAGACCCAGTACTTC. This translates into CASSPGRGIETQYF.

The chain joins TRBV5-1 to TRBJ1-5, with D hard to call. Germline CDR1 is SGHRS and CDR2 is YFSETQ. This CDR3 has 13 amino acids. The V end lost 0 bases, the J end lost 5 bases, and 6 bases lay between the germline ends. The CDR3 region has the DNA TGCGCCAGCAGCTTGGTGGCGGATCAGCCCCAGCATTTT. Protein: CASSLVADQPQHF.

The V and J genes are TRBV7-6 and TRBJ2-7; D is perhaps TRBD2 (6 bases). This CDR3 is 16 amino acids long. The V gene lost 7 bases and the J gene lost 3 bases, with 22 bases spanning the gap. In germline, CDR1 is SGHVS, CDR2 FNYEAQ. DNA for the CDR3: TGTGCCAGCATGACGAGACCGGGAGTTGAGGACTACGAGCAGTACTTC. This encodes CASMTRPGVEDYEQYF.

The table lists this clone with a count of one. This rearrangement joins TRBV19 to TRBJ1-1; D remains ambiguous. This CDR3 region has 13 residues. V dropped 3 bases and J dropped 6 bases, with 11 bases sitting between them. The germline gives CDR1 LNHDA, CDR2 SQIVND (reference sequence). CDR3 in DNA: TGTGCCAGTAGTATCTCGGGGAGCGCTGAAGCTTTCTTT. It yields the protein CASSISGSAEAFF.

V usage is TRBV7-9 and J usage is TRBJ1-1, with D possibly TRBD1 on 5 matching bases. This CDR3 is 14 amino acids long. The germline V gene has CDR1 SEHNR and CDR2 FQNEAQ (reference sequence). Trimming left V 3 bases short and J 6 bases short, with 14 bases between. CDR3 coding DNA: TGTGCCAGCAGCTTGGGCAAAGGGGAACCTGAAGCTTTCTTT. As protein: CASSLGKGEPEAFF. Together with reference TRBV7-9 and TRBJ1-1, the CDR3 gives the full variable domain: DTGVSQNPRHKITKRGQNVTFRCDPISEHNRLYWYRQTLGQGPEFLTYFQNEAQLEKSRLLSDRFSAERPKGSFSTLEIQRTEQGDSAMYLCASSLGKGEPEAFFGQGTRLTVV.

CDR3 DNA: TGTGCCAGCAGCTTAGTGGGGAGGAACGGTAATTCACCCCTCCACTTT. Amino acid sequence: CASSLVGRNGNSPLHF. The V gene is TRBV7-9, the J gene TRBJ1-6; D is unclear. The V end was cut by 1 base, the J end by 6 bases, with 13 bases between. The germline V gene encodes CDR1 SEHNR and CDR2 FQNEAQ (reference sequence). The CDR3 is made up of 16 amino acids.

The rearrangement uses TRBV5-6 and TRBJ1-1; D not certain. Germline-derived CDR1 and CDR2 are SGHDT and YYEEEE. The CDR3 covers 15 residues. V lost 4 bases and J 1 base, leaving 14 bases between the germline ends. The CDR3 loop reads CASSTAPFSNTEAFF. The CDR3 DNA follows: TGTGCCAGCAGCACAGCCCCTTTCTCGAACACTGAAGCTTTCTTT.

The chain has TRBV5-8 and TRBJ1-2; no reliable D call. V dropped 0 bases and J dropped 3 bases, with 6 bases sitting between them. Germline values: CDR1 SGHTS, CDR2 YDEGEE. The CDR3 has 13 amino acids. The CDR3 protein is CASSLARDYGYTF. The CDR3 DNA reads TGTGCCAGCAGCTTGGCCCGGGACTATGGCTACACCTTC.